The 16 T cell receptor beta chains reported below all come from one sample, sequenced in a study of cytomegalovirus exposure and HLA in healthy donors. Both 60 Vbeta primers and 13 Jbeta primers went into the PCR. The method was immunoSEQ multiplex PCR; TCRdb's version includes in-frame clones alone and lacks a portion of them. The repertoire table contains 40,000 to 45,000 clones. Sequencing input: PBMCs. These receptors were taken from a young man in good health and CMV-seronegative.

The V gene is TRBV29-1, the J gene TRBJ2-7; a possible D gene is TRBD1 (5 bases). Germline CDR1 and CDR2: SQVTM and ANQGSEA. The CDR3 has 12 amino acids. The germline V and J ends were trimmed by 3 bases and 2 bases, with 8 bases remaining between them. CDR3: CSVELQAYEQYF. CDR3 bases: TGCAGCGTTGAGCTACAGGCCTACGAGCAGTACTTC.

The rearrangement uses TRBV6-5 and TRBJ1-2; D unclear. V was clipped by 6 bases and J by 7 bases, with 9 bases between them. The CDR3 length is 11 residues. Germline V gene lookup returns CDR1 MNHEY and CDR2 SVGAGI. DNA for the CDR3: TGTGCCAGCAGGGCCCTTTCTGGCTACACCTTC. As protein: CASRALSGYTF.

V usage is TRBV5-1 and J usage is TRBJ1-1; weak D call: TRBD1 (6 bases). This CDR3 is 15 amino acids long. Trimming took 5 bases from V and 1 from J, leaving 15 bases between them. Germline CDR1 SGHRS, CDR2 YFSETQ. The CDR3 loop is CASSLNRAENTEAFF. CDR3 DNA: TGCGCCAGCAGTTTGAACAGGGCTGAGAACACTGAAGCTTTCTTT.

V gene TRBV10-3 combines with J gene TRBJ2-5, with 11 bases matching TRBD2. Germline CDR1 reads ENHRY; CDR2 reads SYGVKD. V shed 6 bases and J 3 bases; nucleotides not matched to a gene: 12. The CDR3 is 17 residues long. The DNA for the CDR3 is TGTGCCATCAGGCCATCGGGTACTAGCGGGGGTAAAGAGACCCAGTACTTC. It encodes CAIRPSGTSGGKETQYF.

CDR3 nucleotides: TGTGCCAGCAGTGCGGATGGGGGGGGCTACGAGCAGTACTTC. It codes for CASSADGGGYEQYF. The rearrangement uses TRBV6-1 and TRBJ2-7; 7 nucleotides line up with TRBD2. The CDR3 extends over 14 amino acids. Germline V CDR1 and CDR2: MNHNS, SASEGT. With 4 bases clipped from V and 3 bases from J, the junction kept 6 bases outside the gene matches.

The chain carries TRBV27 and TRBJ2-1; D perhaps matches TRBD2 (5 bases). V shed 7 bases and J shed 7 bases, with 14 bases lying between them. The CDR3 spans 13 residues. The germline V gene encodes CDR1 MNHEY and CDR2 SMNVEV (reference sequence). The chain's CDR3 is CASTGGWNNEQFF. The CDR3 DNA reads as TGTGCCAGCACCGGCGGGTGGAATAATGAGCAGTTCTTC.

The rearrangement uses TRBV9 and TRBJ2-1; TRBD2 is a possible D gene (5 bases). Germline loops: CDR1 SGDLS, CDR2 YYNGEE. This CDR3 comprises 14 residues. Trimming removed 3 bases from V and 3 bases from J, with 10 bases in between. The CDR3 DNA reads TGTGCCAGCAGCGCTAGAGGAGGCTACAATGAGCAGTTCTTC. Translated, it gives CASSARGGYNEQFF.

The chain has TRBV11-3 and TRBJ2-1, with D possibly being TRBD1 (7 bases). The CDR3 has 18 residues. V shed 2 bases and J shed 0 bases, with 17 bases lying between them. Germline lookup yields CDR1 SGHNT and CDR2 YENEEA. Written as DNA, the CDR3 is TGTGCCAGCAGCTTAAGTGTAGGTCAGGGGGGCTCCTACAATGAGCAGTTCTTC. Residues: CASSLSVGQGGSYNEQFF. Full variable domain (outside the CDR3, taken from reference TRBV11-3 and TRBJ2-1): EAGVVQSPRYKIIEKKQPVAFWCNPISGHNTLYWYLQNLGQGPELLIRYENEEAVDDSQLPKDRFSAERLKGVDSTLKIQPAELGDSAVYLCASSLSVGQGGSYNEQFFGPGTRLTVL.

V usage is TRBV7-9 and J usage is TRBJ1-4; 8 bases are shared with TRBD1. V was pared by 1 base and J by 8 bases, with 3 bases of the junction left unmatched. This CDR3 is built from 14 residues. Germline assignment: CDR1 SEHNR and CDR2 FQNEAQ (reference sequence). CDR3 sequence: CASSLGTGREKLFF. In DNA form, the CDR3 reads TGTGCCAGCAGCTTAGGGACAGGGAGGGAAAAACTGTTTTTT.

In DNA form, the CDR3 reads TGCGCCAGCAGCTTGGGCGGACAGGGGCACTACAATGAGCAGTTCTTC. This translates into CASSLGGQGHYNEQFF. V and J are TRBV5-1 and TRBJ2-1, with TRBD1 matching 9 bases. The V segment lost 0 bases and the J segment 3 bases; nucleotides outside the gene matches: 4. The germline V gene encodes CDR1 SGHRS and CDR2 YFSETQ. The CDR3 has 16 amino acids.

The chain links TRBV30 to TRBJ1-2; unclear D gene. Between the trimmed V and J ends, which lost 1 base and 5 bases, there was a span of 17 bases. CDR1 and CDR2 (germline): GTSNPN, SVGIG (reference sequence). This CDR3 is built from 15 residues. The CDR3 coding sequence is TGTGCCTGGAGTGGCGGTGGAGGGAGAGGGTATGGCTACACCTTC. Protein: CAWSGGGGRGYGYTF.

The chain employs TRBV5-6 and TRBJ2-5; D may be TRBD2 (6 bases). Germline V gene sequence: CDR1 SGHDT, CDR2 YYEEEE. CDR3 length: 15 amino acids. Trimming took 2 bases from V and 6 from J, leaving 17 bases between them. The CDR3 bases are TGTGCCAGCAGCTTCGGGGGTGGGGTTGGAAAGACCCAGTACTTC. Translation: CASSFGGGVGKTQYF.

DNA for the CDR3: TGTGCCAGCAGCTCGCGACAGGGTTCCTACAATGAGCAGTTCTTC. Translation gives CASSSRQGSYNEQFF. This chain joins TRBV7-2 and TRBJ2-1; 7 nucleotides line up with TRBD1. The CDR3 consists of 15 residues. V trimming: 4 bases; J trimming: 1 base; junction bases outside the gene matches: 4. CDR1 is SGHTA and CDR2 is FQGNSA in the germline V gene.

This sequence joins TRBV2 and TRBJ1-2, with D possibly being TRBD1 (6 bases). This CDR3 spans 12 amino acids. V shed 3 bases and J shed 7 bases, with 9 bases lying between them. Germline values: CDR1 SNHLY, CDR2 FYNNEI. This CDR3 is CASSEGAGGYTF. The DNA of the CDR3 is TGTGCCAGCAGTGAGGGGGCAGGTGGCTACACCTTC. Supplemented by reference TRBV2 and TRBJ1-2, the full variable domain reads EPEVTQTPSHQVTQMGQEVILRCVPISNHLYFYWYRQILGQKVEFLVSFYNNEISEKSEIFDDQFSVERPDGSNFTLKIRSTKLEDSAMYFCASSEGAGGYTFGSGTRLTVV.

The CDR3 here is CASRAGVTEAFF. Here the CDR3 DNA reads TGTGCCAGCAGGGCGGGCGTCACTGAAGCTTTCTTT. The chain combines TRBV27 with TRBJ1-1; D gene unclear. The V gene's germline CDR1 is MNHEY and CDR2 SMNVEV (reference sequence). V dropped 6 bases and J dropped 4 bases, with 9 bases sitting between them. The CDR3 runs 12 residues.

This chain links TRBV6-1 with TRBJ2-1, with 13 bases identical to TRBD2. J gave up 8 bases and V 7 bases, and 5 bases lay outside the gene matches. CDR1 MNHNS and CDR2 SASEGT come from the germline V gene. The CDR3 contains 14 residues. The CDR3 region has the DNA TGTGCCAGCAAACTAGCGGGAGGGCTGGATGAGCAGTTCTTC. This translates into CASKLAGGLDEQFF.